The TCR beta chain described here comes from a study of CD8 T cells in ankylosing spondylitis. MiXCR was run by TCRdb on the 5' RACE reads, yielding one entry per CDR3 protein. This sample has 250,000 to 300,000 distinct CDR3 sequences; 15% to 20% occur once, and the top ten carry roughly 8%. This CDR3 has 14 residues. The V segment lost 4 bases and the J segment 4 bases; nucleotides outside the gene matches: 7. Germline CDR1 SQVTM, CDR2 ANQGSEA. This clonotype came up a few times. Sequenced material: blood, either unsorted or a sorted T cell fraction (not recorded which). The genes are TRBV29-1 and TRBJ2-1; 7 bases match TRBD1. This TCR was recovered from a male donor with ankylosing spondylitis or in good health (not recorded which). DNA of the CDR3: TGCAGCGTTGGGGCGACGGACAGGTACAATGAGCAGTTCTTC. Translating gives CSVGATDRYNEQFF.